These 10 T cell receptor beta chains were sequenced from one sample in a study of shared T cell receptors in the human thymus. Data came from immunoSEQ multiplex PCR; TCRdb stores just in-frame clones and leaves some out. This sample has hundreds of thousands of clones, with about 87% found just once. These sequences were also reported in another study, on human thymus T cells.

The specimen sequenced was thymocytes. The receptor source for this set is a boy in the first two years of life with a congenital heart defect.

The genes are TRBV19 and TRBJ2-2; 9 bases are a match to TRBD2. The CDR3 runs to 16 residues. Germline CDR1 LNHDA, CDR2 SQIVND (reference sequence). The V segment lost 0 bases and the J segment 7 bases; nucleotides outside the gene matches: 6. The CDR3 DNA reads TGTGCCAGTAGTATAGAGCGGGAGGGCCTGATCGGGGAGCTGTTTTTT. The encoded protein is CASSIEREGLIGELFF.

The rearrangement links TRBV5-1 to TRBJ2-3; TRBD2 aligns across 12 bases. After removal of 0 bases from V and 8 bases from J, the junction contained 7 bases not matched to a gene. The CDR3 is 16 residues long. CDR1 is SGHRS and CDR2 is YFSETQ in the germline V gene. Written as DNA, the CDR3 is TGCGCCAGCAGCTTGGGACTAGCGGGAGATCTGGGTACGCAGTATTTT. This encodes CASSLGLAGDLGTQYF.

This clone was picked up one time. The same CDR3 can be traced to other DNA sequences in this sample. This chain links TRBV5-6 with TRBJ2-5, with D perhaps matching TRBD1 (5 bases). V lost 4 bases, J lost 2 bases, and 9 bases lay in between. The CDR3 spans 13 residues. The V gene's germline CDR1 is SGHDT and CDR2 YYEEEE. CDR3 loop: CASSPDSQETQYF. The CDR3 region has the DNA TGTGCCAGCAGCCCAGACAGTCAAGAGACCCAGTACTTC.

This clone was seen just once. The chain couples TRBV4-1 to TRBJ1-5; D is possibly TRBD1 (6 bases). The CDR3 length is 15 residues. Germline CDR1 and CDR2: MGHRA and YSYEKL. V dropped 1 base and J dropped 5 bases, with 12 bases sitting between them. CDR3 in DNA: TGCGCCAGCAGCCAAGCGTCTTGGGGGCATCAGCCCCAGCATTTT. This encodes CASSQASWGHQPQHF.

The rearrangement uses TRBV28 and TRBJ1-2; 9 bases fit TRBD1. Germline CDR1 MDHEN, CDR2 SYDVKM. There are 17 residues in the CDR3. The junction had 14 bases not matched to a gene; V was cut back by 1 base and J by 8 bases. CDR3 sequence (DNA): TGTGCCAGCAGTTTATACGCCGCGGGACAGGGTAAGATCGGCTACACCTTC. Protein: CASSLYAAGQGKIGYTF.

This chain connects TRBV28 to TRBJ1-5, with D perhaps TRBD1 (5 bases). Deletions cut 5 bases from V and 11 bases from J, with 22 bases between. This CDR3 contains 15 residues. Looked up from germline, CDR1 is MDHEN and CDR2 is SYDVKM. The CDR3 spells CASSARGSRFGAQHF. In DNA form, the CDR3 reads TGTGCCAGCAGTGCCCGGGGGTCGCGATTTGGGGCCCAGCATTTT.

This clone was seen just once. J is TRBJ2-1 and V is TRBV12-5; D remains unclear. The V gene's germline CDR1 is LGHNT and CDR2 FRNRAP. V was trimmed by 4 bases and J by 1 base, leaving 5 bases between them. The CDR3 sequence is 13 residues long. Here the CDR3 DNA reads TGTGCTAGTGGTTGGAGTTCCTACAATGAGCAGTTCTTC. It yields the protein CASGWSSYNEQFF.

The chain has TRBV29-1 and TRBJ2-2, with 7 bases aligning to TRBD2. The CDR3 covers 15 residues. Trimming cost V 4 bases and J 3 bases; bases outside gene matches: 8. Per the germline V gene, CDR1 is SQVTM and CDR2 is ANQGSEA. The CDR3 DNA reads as TGCAGCGTTGCTTGGCGGGAGAGGGACACCGGGGAGCTGTTTTTT. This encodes CSVAWRERDTGELFF.

The CDR3 bases are TGTGCCAGCAGACAAAGGTCCAGAGGGGGCGGTCAGCCCCAGCATTTT. Protein: CASRQRSRGGGQPQHF. V usage is TRBV28 and J usage is TRBJ1-5, with 7 bases aligning to TRBD1. CDR3 length: 16 amino acids. Trimming cost V 6 bases and J 6 bases; bases outside gene matches: 14. Germline V gene data show CDR1 as MDHEN and CDR2 as SYDVKM.

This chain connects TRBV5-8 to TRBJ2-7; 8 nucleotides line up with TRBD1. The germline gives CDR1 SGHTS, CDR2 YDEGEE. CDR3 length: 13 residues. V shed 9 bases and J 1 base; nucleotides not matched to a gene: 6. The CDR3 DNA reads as TGTGCCACCTCAGGGGGCGGATCCTACGAGCAGTACTTC. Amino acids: CATSGGGSYEQYF.